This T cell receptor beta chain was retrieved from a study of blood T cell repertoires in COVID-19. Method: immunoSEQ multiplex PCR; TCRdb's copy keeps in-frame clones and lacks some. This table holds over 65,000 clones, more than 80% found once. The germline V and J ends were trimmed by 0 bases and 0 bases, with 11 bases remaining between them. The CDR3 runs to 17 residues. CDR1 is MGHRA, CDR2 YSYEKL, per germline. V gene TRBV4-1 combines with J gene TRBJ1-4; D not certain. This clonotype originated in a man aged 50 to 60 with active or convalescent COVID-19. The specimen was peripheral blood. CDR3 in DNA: TGCGCCAGCAGCCAAGATAGTATGGTTTCAACTAATGAAAAACTGTTTTTT. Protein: CASSQDSMVSTNEKLFF.